The 13 T cell receptor beta chains below come from one sample, sequenced in a study of CD8 T cells in Susac syndrome. Random hexamers were used to reverse transcribe an amount of roughly 0.5 to 1 ug RNA. Using its own MiXCR run on the immunoSEQ multiplex PCR reads, TCRdb lists one record per CDR3 protein. The data show some 110,000 distinct CDR3 sequences, roughly 94% seen once. The sequenced sample consisted of CD8+ T cells from PBMCs. Receptors were obtained from a human donor with Susac syndrome.

This rearrangement joins TRBV4-1 to TRBJ1-4; D possibly corresponds to TRBD1 (5 bases). V shed 1 base and J shed 10 bases, with 13 bases lying between them. Looked up from germline, CDR1 is MGHRA and CDR2 is YSYEKL. The CDR3 loop spans 14 amino acids. The chain's CDR3 is CASSQAGPRGKLFF. The CDR3, as DNA: TGCGCCAGCAGCCAAGCGGGACCACGTGGAAAACTGTTTTTT.

The gene calls are TRBV4-1 and TRBJ2-1; D possibly corresponds to TRBD2 (7 bases). Germline assignment: CDR1 MGHRA and CDR2 YSYEKL. V shed 4 bases and J shed 2 bases, with 15 bases lying between them. This CDR3 comprises 16 residues. The DNA of the CDR3 is TGCGCCAGCAGCCGGCAAGGAGGGGGGGCCTACAATGAGCAGTTCTTC. Amino acid sequence: CASSRQGGGAYNEQFF.

Remarks on this clonotype: The junction shows a germline mismatch at one end, possibly a read error. V and J are TRBV29-1 and TRBJ2-3; tentatively, D is TRBD2 (6 bases). The length of the CDR3 is 17 residues. Germline loops: CDR1 SQVTM, CDR2 ANQGSEA. This CDR3 reads CSGELAYPPTSTDTQYF. The CDR3 DNA sequence: TGCAGCGGTGAACTAGCATACCCTCCAACTAGCACAGATACGCAGTATTTT.

This sequence joins TRBV19 and TRBJ2-3; D is tentatively TRBD1 or TRBD2 (6 bases each). The CDR3 runs to 16 residues. Germline values: CDR1 LNHDA, CDR2 SQIVND (reference sequence). V lost 7 bases, J lost 3 bases, and 20 bases lay in between. The CDR3 spells CASTPRGVDRTDTQYF. As DNA, the CDR3 is TGTGCCAGTACCCCCCGCGGGGTCGACAGGACAGATACGCAGTATTTT.

The rearrangement joins TRBV9 to TRBJ1-1; D remains unclear. The length of the CDR3 is 14 residues. Germline CDR1 reads SGDLS; CDR2 reads YYNGEE. V was cut by 1 base and J by 0 bases, with 7 bases left in between. In DNA, the CDR3 is TGTGCCAGCAGCGTAACACGAATGAACACTGAAGCTTTCTTT. This translates into CASSVTRMNTEAFF. Filled out from reference TRBV9 and TRBJ1-1, the complete variable domain reads DSGVTQTPKHLITATGQRVTLRCSPRSGDLSVYWYQQSLDQGLQFLIQYYNGEERAKGNILERFSAQQFPDLHSELNLSSLELGDSALYFCASSVTRMNTEAFFGQGTRLTVV.

CDR3: CSAPHTGWNTEAFF. CDR3 DNA: TGCAGTGCGCCCCATACAGGGTGGAACACTGAAGCTTTCTTT. The V call is TRBV20-1, the J call TRBJ1-1; TRBD1 is a possible D gene (6 bases). V lost 6 bases and J lost 1, with 15 bases in between. This CDR3 has 14 residues. CDR1 DFQATT and CDR2 SNEGSKA come from the germline V gene (reference sequence).

The rearrangement joins TRBV5-4 to TRBJ2-5, with 8 bases aligning to TRBD1. The CDR3 is 16 residues long. Germline V CDR1 and CDR2: SGHNT, YYREEE (reference sequence). V lost 0 bases and J lost 4; bases outside the gene matches: 8. CDR3 amino acids: CASSLVGRGRGETQYF. In nucleotides, the CDR3 is TGTGCCAGCAGCTTGGTCGGCAGGGGGCGGGGAGAGACCCAGTACTTC.

The V gene is TRBV7-7, the J gene TRBJ2-2; D might be TRBD1 (5 bases). The CDR3 loop spans 12 amino acids. V lost 5 bases and J lost 7, with 8 bases in between. Germline loops: CDR1 SSHAT, CDR2 FNYEAQ (reference sequence). The CDR3 loop reads CASSPRVGELFF. The CDR3, as DNA: TGTGCCAGCAGCCCCAGGGTCGGGGAGCTGTTTTTT.

The rearrangement links TRBV29-1 to TRBJ2-6, with D unclear. The CDR3 is made up of 14 amino acids. V gave up 4 bases and J gave up 0 bases, with 7 bases separating them. The V gene's germline CDR1 is SQVTM and CDR2 ANQGSEA. Written as DNA, the CDR3 is TGCAGCGTTGCCGACGGCTCTGGGGCCAACGTCCTGACTTTC. Amino acid sequence: CSVADGSGANVLTF.

The chain couples TRBV6-5 to TRBJ2-5; 9 bases map to TRBD1. Germline lookup yields CDR1 MNHEY and CDR2 SVGAGI. This CDR3 is built from 14 residues. V shed 6 bases and J 3 bases; nucleotides not matched to a gene: 5. CDR3 in DNA: TGTGCCAGCAGCCGAGGGACAGGGAAAGAGACCCAGTACTTC. It is translated as CASSRGTGKETQYF.

The gene calls are TRBV20-1 and TRBJ2-7; the D is unclear. Trimming left V 3 bases short and J 0 bases short, with 15 bases between. Germline CDR1 reads DFQATT; CDR2 reads SNEGSKA (reference sequence). The CDR3 contains 15 residues. CDR3 region: CSASPLTVSSYEQYF. CDR3 DNA: TGCAGTGCTAGTCCCCTGACGGTTAGCTCCTACGAGCAGTACTTC.

The chain links TRBV10-3 to TRBJ2-7; 7 bases agree with TRBD1. The junction had 2 bases not matched to a gene; V was cut back by 3 bases and J by 0 bases. Germline assignment: CDR1 ENHRY and CDR2 SYGVKD. This CDR3 is 14 amino acids long. For the CDR3, the DNA is TGTGCCATCAGTGAAACAGGGGACTCCTACGAGCAGTACTTC. It translates to CAISETGDSYEQYF.

The rearrangement links TRBV20-1 to TRBJ2-3; 8 nucleotides align to TRBD2. The length of the CDR3 is 15 residues. V trimming: 6 bases; J trimming: 1 base; junction bases outside the gene matches: 9. Germline V gene lookup returns CDR1 DFQATT and CDR2 SNEGSKA (reference sequence). The CDR3 here is CSARPSSGGTDTQYF. The CDR3 bases are TGCAGTGCCCGCCCTAGTAGCGGGGGCACAGATACGCAGTATTTT.